One sample yielded the 9 T cell receptor beta chains listed below, sequenced in a study of CD8 T cells in ankylosing spondylitis. TCRdb ran MiXCR on the 5' RACE reads and lists one entry per CDR3 protein. The sample lists some 240,000 distinct CDR3 sequences, around 9.2% seen once, with 6.8% in the top ten. Input material: blood, either unsorted or a sorted T cell fraction (not recorded which). These receptors originate from a male donor with ankylosing spondylitis or in good health (not recorded which).

This clonotype was detected many times. The V and J genes are TRBV12-3 or TRBV12-4 and TRBJ2-2; 7 bases match TRBD1. This CDR3 region has 16 residues. The V segment lost 4 bases and the J segment 1 base; nucleotides outside the gene matches: 6. CDR3 protein: CASSSTGAGNTGELFF. CDR3 coding DNA: TGTGCCAGCAGTTCTACAGGGGCGGGGAACACCGGGGAGCTGTTTTTT.

This clonotype showed up many times. V is TRBV11-2 and J is TRBJ1-3; the D is unclear. Germline assignment: CDR1 SGHAT and CDR2 FQNNGV. The V end was cut by 5 bases, the J end by 0 bases, with 8 bases between. The CDR3 contains 14 residues. The CDR3 DNA reads TGTGCCAGCAGCCCTCAGAGCTCTGGAAACACCATATATTTT. Protein product: CASSPQSSGNTIYF.

This clonotype was counted ten times or more. The CDR3 DNA is TGTGCCAGCAATTTCGTTGGGGCCGGTTATGCCGGGGAGCTGTTTTTT. Protein product: CASNFVGAGYAGELFF. This sequence joins TRBV6-2 or TRBV6-3 and TRBJ2-2; possible D gene TRBD1, 5 bases. CDR3 length equals 16 residues. Looked up from germline, CDR1 is MNHEY and CDR2 is SVGEGT. V lost 7 bases and J 6 bases, leaving 21 bases between the germline ends.

At least ten counts were recorded for this clonotype. This chain connects TRBV11-1 to TRBJ2-3; D remains ambiguous. CDR1 is SGHAT and CDR2 is FQDESV in the germline V gene (reference sequence). V lost 4 bases to trimming and J lost 3 bases, with 11 bases between them. This CDR3 contains 14 residues. CDR3 in DNA: TGTGCCAGCAGCTCGACCCCTGGGACAGATACGCAGTATTTT. This sequence encodes CASSSTPGTDTQYF.

At least ten counts were recorded for this clonotype. The chain is built from TRBV20-1 and TRBJ2-7; the D gene is possibly TRBD2 (5 bases). V was pared by 2 bases and J by 2 bases, with 10 bases between. The CDR3 contains 13 residues. Germline V gene sequence: CDR1 DFQATT, CDR2 SNEGSKA (reference sequence). CDR3 DNA sequence: TGCAGTGCTAGACGGGAAAGGGCCTACGAGCAGTACTTC. Translation gives CSARRERAYEQYF.

In the case of this clonotype: A much larger clone differs by one base, so this may be a read error. The chain joins TRBV12-5 to TRBJ2-1; 9 bases map to TRBD2. The CDR3 spans 14 residues. With V trimmed by 4 bases and J by 7 bases, 5 bases remained unmatched. Germline values: CDR1 LGHNT, CDR2 FRNRAP. The CDR3 DNA reads TGTGCTAGTGGTTGGGAGCTAGCGGGAAATGAGCAGTTCTTC. As protein: CASGWELAGNEQFF.

In this sample, this clonotype turned up many times. V usage is TRBV4-2 and J usage is TRBJ2-2; 7 bases are a match to TRBD2. The CDR3 length is 17 residues. The ends lost 1 base at V and 4 bases at J; junction bases unmatched: 9. Germline CDR1 LGHNA, CDR2 YNFKEQ. For the CDR3, the DNA is TGTGCCAGCAGCCAAGTGAGGGCGCGGGAGATCACCGGGGAGCTGTTTTTT. As protein: CASSQVRAREITGELFF.

J is TRBJ2-5 and V is TRBV12-5, with no clear D. Germline V gene sequence: CDR1 LGHNT, CDR2 FRNRAP. The CDR3 contains 16 residues. Trimming left V 0 bases short and J 2 bases short, with 13 bases between. The DNA for the CDR3 is TGTGCTAGTGGTTTGGTTGCCTTGGTGGTACAAGAGACCCAGTACTTC. Protein sequence: CASGLVALVVQETQYF.

This clonotype was counted between two and nine times. V usage is TRBV12-3 or TRBV12-4 and J usage is TRBJ2-7; TRBD2 aligns across 8 bases. The V and J ends lost 5 bases and 6 bases, in that order; junction bases with no gene match: 9. The CDR3 extends over 14 amino acids. The CDR3 DNA reads TGTGCCAGCAGTGGGGGGAGCGGGAGATCCGAGCAGTACTTC. Protein sequence: CASSGGSGRSEQYF.